This T cell receptor (beta chain) was recorded in a study of Tregs in tolerant kidney transplant recipients. Germline loops: CDR1 SGHNT, CDR2 YENEEA. The CDR3 has 15 amino acids. Trimming at V came to 2 bases and at J to 4 bases, leaving 7 bases not matched to a gene. Study-wide findings and caveats: Expanding Tregs on activated donor B cells appeared to best identify donor-specific TCRbeta clones. Biological reproducibility was not directly addressed in this study. The small number of patients limits these findings pending further validation.

Data came from immunoSEQ multiplex PCR; TCRdb stores just in-frame clones and leaves some out. The sample has roughly 70,000 clones; less than 90% are singletons. Unstimulated Tregs (CD4+CD25+CD127-) and CD4+CD25- non-Tregs were sorted from PBMCs. Worth noting for this clone: Its target is unknown.

The sample taken for sequencing was CD4+ T cells from blood. V usage is TRBV11-3 and J usage is TRBJ1-2; 7 nucleotides align to TRBD1. The source of this sequence is a human donor in good health. This chain's CDR3 is CASSLKGGRIYGYTF. CDR3 bases: TGTGCCAGCAGCTTAAAAGGGGGCAGGATCTATGGCTACACCTTC.